What follows are 14 T cell receptor beta chains derived from one specimen sequenced in a study of T cell responses to AZD1222 COVID-19 vaccine. Clones were read by immunoSEQ multiplex PCR, and TCRdb kept only the in-frame ones, dropping some. The repertoire holds 95,000 to 150,000 clones, with 87% as singletons. Sample: peripheral blood, taken 28 days after the second AZD1222 dose. The receptors were gathered from an adult who received the AZD1222 COVID-19 vaccine.

V and J are TRBV5-1 and TRBJ2-3; D not resolved. This CDR3 has 14 amino acids. Germline lookup yields CDR1 SGHRS and CDR2 YFSETQ. Trimming stripped 5 bases from V and 5 bases from J, with 15 bases between. CDR3 DNA: TGCGCCAGCAGAGCTGGCCTTGATGTAGATACGCAGTATTTT. It specifies CASRAGLDVDTQYF. Supplemented by reference TRBV5-1 and TRBJ2-3, the full variable domain reads KAGVTQTPRYLIKTRGQQVTLSCSPISGHRSVSWYQQTPGQGLQFLFEYFSETQRNKGNFPGRFSGRQFSNSRSEMNVSTLELGDSALYLCASRAGLDVDTQYFGPGTRLTVL.

This clone was counted once. The chain has TRBV4-2 and TRBJ1-2; possible D gene TRBD1, 5 bases. V dropped 4 bases and J dropped 8 bases, with 23 bases sitting between them. Germline V gene sequence: CDR1 LGHNA, CDR2 YNFKEQ. CDR3 size: 16 residues. The CDR3 loop is CASSLEGRVDVRGYTF. The DNA for the CDR3 is TGTGCCAGCAGCCTCGAGGGCAGGGTGGATGTAAGGGGCTACACCTTC.

The rearrangement links TRBV6-5 to TRBJ2-7; D might be TRBD1 or TRBD2, each matching 6 bases. The V gene lost 4 bases and the J gene lost 4 bases, with 17 bases spanning the gap. Per the germline V gene, CDR1 is MNHEY and CDR2 is SVGAGI. There are 15 residues in the CDR3. The CDR3 DNA reads as TGTGCCAGCAGTTCATTGGACAGAGGGGGGTACGAGCAGTACTTC. Its translation: CASSSLDRGGYEQYF.

The rearrangement uses TRBV7-3 and TRBJ1-6; 11 bases map to TRBD1. V was clipped by 0 bases and J by 6 bases; unmatched bases: 13. Germline V lookup: CDR1 SGHTA, CDR2 FQGTGA. The CDR3 spans 20 residues. CDR3 sequence: CASSLTGVRGQGAGNSPLHF. CDR3 nucleotide sequence: TGTGCCAGCAGCTTAACAGGGGTAAGAGGACAGGGGGCCGGTAATTCACCCCTCCACTTT.

A remark on this clone: This same CDR3 is encoded by further DNA sequences in the sample. The chain uses TRBV7-9 and TRBJ2-7; no reliable D call. Germline CDR1 SEHNR, CDR2 FQNEAQ (reference sequence). V was cut by 5 bases and J by 2 bases, with 10 bases left in between. The CDR3 runs 13 residues. The CDR3 DNA sequence: TGTGCCAGCAGCCCCAAAGGACCCTACGAGCAGTACTTC. Its protein is CASSPKGPYEQYF.

The chain uses TRBV4-3 and TRBJ1-2; D is uncertain. The CDR3 runs to 17 residues. Germline V lookup: CDR1 LGHNA, CDR2 YSLEER. V gave up 1 base and J gave up 4 bases, with 19 bases separating them. In DNA form, the CDR3 reads TGCGCCAGCAGCCAAGGTGGAGGACGGTGGTCGGGCTATGGCTACACCTTC. Translation gives CASSQGGGRWSGYGYTF.

This chain links TRBV28 with TRBJ1-1; 8 nucleotides agree with TRBD1. V shed 6 bases and J 10 bases; nucleotides not matched to a gene: 13. Germline loops: CDR1 MDHEN, CDR2 SYDVKM. The CDR3 extends over 14 amino acids. For the CDR3, the DNA is TGTGCCAGCAGCCTACTACAGGGGGTTAGCGTAGCTTTCTTT. This gives the protein CASSLLQGVSVAFF.

The rearrangement links TRBV5-1 to TRBJ1-1, with D tentatively TRBD1 (5 bases). The V gene lost 5 bases and the J gene lost 0 bases, with 8 bases spanning the gap. Germline V gives CDR1 SGHRS, CDR2 YFSETQ. The CDR3 sequence is 13 residues long. The CDR3 here is CASSDRVNTEAFF. CDR3 DNA sequence: TGCGCCAGCAGTGACAGAGTGAACACTGAAGCTTTCTTT.

This rearrangement joins TRBV6-5 to TRBJ1-2, with 11 bases matching TRBD1. The ends lost 6 bases at V and 7 bases at J; junction bases unmatched: 7. CDR1 MNHEY and CDR2 SVGAGI come from the germline V gene. The CDR3 extends over 14 amino acids. As DNA, the CDR3 is TGTGCCAGCAGACGCGGACAGGGGGCTATTGGCTACACCTTC. Its protein product is CASRRGQGAIGYTF.

The chain links TRBV7-9 to TRBJ1-3, with D tentatively TRBD1 (6 bases). Deletions cut 5 bases from V and 8 bases from J, with 16 bases between. The germline V gene encodes CDR1 SEHNR and CDR2 FQNEAQ (reference sequence). This CDR3 has 14 amino acids. The CDR3 reads CASSKLGQKDTIYF. Here the CDR3 DNA reads TGTGCCAGCAGCAAGTTAGGACAGAAAGACACCATATATTTT.

The chain couples TRBV6-5 to TRBJ1-2, with D unclear. Germline CDR1 is MNHEY and CDR2 is SVGAGI. The V end lost 7 bases, the J end lost 0 bases, and 9 bases lay between the germline ends. The CDR3 sequence is 13 residues long. CDR3 in DNA: TGTGCCAGCACTCCGGGCCCTAACTATGGCTACACCTTC. Its translation is CASTPGPNYGYTF.

The rearrangement links TRBV19 to TRBJ2-3; D ambiguous. There are 17 residues in the CDR3. Per the germline V gene, CDR1 is LNHDA and CDR2 is SQIVND (reference sequence). Trimming pared 6 bases from V and 4 bases from J, leaving 23 bases between. The CDR3 region has the DNA TGTGCCAGTAGGCAAAGTGGTACAGCCCTAGGCCCAGATACGCAGTATTTT. Encoded protein: CASRQSGTALGPDTQYF.

V usage is TRBV27 and J usage is TRBJ1-6; 9 nucleotides match TRBD1. The germline V gene has CDR1 MNHEY and CDR2 SMNVEV (reference sequence). The V and J ends lost 7 bases and 8 bases, in that order; junction bases with no gene match: 6. CDR3 length: 14 amino acids. CDR3 region: CASTKGQGDSPLHF. The CDR3 DNA reads as TGTGCCAGCACCAAGGGACAGGGCGATTCACCCCTCCACTTT.

This chain joins TRBV15 and TRBJ1-3; D uncertain. This CDR3 comprises 15 residues. The V end was cut by 0 bases, the J end by 4 bases, with 10 bases between. The V gene's germline CDR1 is LNHNV and CDR2 YYDKDF (reference sequence). This CDR3 reads CATSRDSVGGNTIYF. CDR3 nucleotides: TGTGCCACCAGCAGAGATTCAGTTGGAGGAAACACCATATATTTT.